Listed below are T cell receptor beta chains from one sample, sequenced in a study of T cells after yellow fever vaccination. TCRdb re-called the 5' RACE reads with MiXCR, one entry per CDR3 protein. The table includes about 240,000 distinct CDR3 sequences, roughly 7.2% detected once. The material was CD4+ T cells sorted from PBMCs, obtained 15 days after the yellow fever booster vaccination. Receptors were obtained from a man aged 30-40 years who received the YFV17D yellow fever vaccine. The CDR3 runs from the conserved cysteine through the conserved F or W.

v_call cdr3_length cdr3_aa
TRBV10-2 12 CASSSSNTEAFF
TRBV12-3/TRBV12-4 14 CASSFRGKNEKLFF
TRBV6-2/TRBV6-3 17 CASSYTARGISYNEQFF
TRBV20-1 15 CSAKGDRGSTDTQYF
TRBV10-1 16 CASSDSYGGHRNKQFF
TRBV29-1 15 CSVEEGQGNGYEQYF
TRBV4-3 16 CASSQDLGVVGQPQHF
TRBV20-1 18 CSARSGLAGVSGANVLTF
TRBV4-2 15 CASSQDFQNLYGYTF
TRBV12-3/TRBV12-4 13 CASSSRPNTEAFF
TRBV20-1 12 CSASRDNYGYTF
TRBV5-1 15 CASSFDRGLYNEQFF
TRBV19 14 CASTDRRTTDTQYF
TRBV7-2 12 CASSLPRGELFF
TRBV7-2 15 CASSLGGFMYQPQHF
TRBV3-1 14 CASSLFLRAYEQYF
TRBV7-6 16 CASSSGGPRGSYEQYF
TRBV5-1 14 CASSSIGVYNEQFF
TRBV4-2 16 CASRLGGDSSTGELFF
TRBV7-9 16 CASSLGRQGYNSPLHF
TRBV12-3/TRBV12-4 13 CASSLGGLNEQFF
TRBV9 16 CASSPYSGGRSYEQYF
TRBV20-1 13 CSANSGSTYEQYF
TRBV6-2/TRBV6-3 13 CASSNWDRETQYF
TRBV25-1 13 CASSGSGANVLTF
TRBV7-9 14 CASSAISGRYEQFF
TRBV20-1 14 CSARMGGPTYEQYF
TRBV27 13 CASSPGTVNTQYF
TRBV3-1 16 CASSQRGGAGANVLTF
TRBV7-2 16 CASSSQGSGMYNEQFF
TRBV7-9 16 CASSSGLAVAYNEQFF
TRBV28 11 CASFRYNEQFF
TRBV20-1 14 CSASTDRAKYEQYF
TRBV20-1 12 CSARDREETQYF
TRBV25-1 14 CASSVPGADETQYF
TRBV20-1 11 CSATGGGPQHF
TRBV5-6 14 CASSPQRWEYGYTF
TRBV4-2 19 CASSGKGLAGEGSYNEQFF
TRBV7-2 16 CASSLFGDREQETQYF
TRBV7-8 15 CASREPGTGVYEQYF
TRBV4-3 14 CASSQDRYRHEQYF
TRBV27 13 CASTATAGTEAFF
TRBV3-1 15 CASSQVGRSTDTQYF
TRBV29-1 13 CSVEGGQGETQYF
TRBV9 15 CASSPGTDEAYEQYF
TRBV29-1 15 CSVYSGGARISGYTF
TRBV18 14 CASSPPGPSYEQYF
TRBV5-1 19 CASSTRQGPIKFSSYEQYF
TRBV5-1 15 CASSLGQSFGETQYF
TRBV9 13 CASRRQACYEQYF
TRBV15 17 CATSIQREASLSNEQFF
TRBV20-1 17 CSARKPSEAGVVDTQYF
TRBV7-9 15 CASSLDGLAGGEQYF
TRBV29-1 12 CSVAGDYYGYTF
TRBV19 16 CASSDGGGRIGDTQYF
TRBV5-1 14 CASTLEDNVGDLFF
TRBV6-1 15 CASRKRGENTGELFF
TRBV20-1 15 CSALREREIYNEQFF
TRBV7-2 14 CASSSRDRLNIQYF